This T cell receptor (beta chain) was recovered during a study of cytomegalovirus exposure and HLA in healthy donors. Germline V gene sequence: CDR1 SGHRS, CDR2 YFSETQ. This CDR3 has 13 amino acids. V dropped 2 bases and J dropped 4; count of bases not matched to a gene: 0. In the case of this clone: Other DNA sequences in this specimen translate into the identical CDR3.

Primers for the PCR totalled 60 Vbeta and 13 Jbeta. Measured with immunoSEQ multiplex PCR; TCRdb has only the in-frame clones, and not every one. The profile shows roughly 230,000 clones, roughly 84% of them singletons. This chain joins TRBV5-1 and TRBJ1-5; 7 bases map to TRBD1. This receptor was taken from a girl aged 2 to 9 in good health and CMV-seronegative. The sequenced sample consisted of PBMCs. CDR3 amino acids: CASSLQGNQPQHF. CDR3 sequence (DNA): TGCGCCAGCAGCTTACAGGGGAATCAGCCCCAGCATTTT.